The 16 T cell receptor beta chains below were found in one sample sequenced in a study of Graves' ophthalmopathy and Graves' hyperthyroidism. The sequenced template was RNA, covering the TCR beta CDR3 region. HTBI primers were used in a first-round RT-PCR, which preceded a second-round multiplex PCR. TCRdb re-analysed the multiplex PCR reads in MiXCR, keeping a single row per CDR3 protein. In the table there are 200,000 to 300,000 distinct CDR3 sequences, around 42% of which are singletons. The specimen sequenced was peripheral blood. The receptors here all came from an adult man with Graves' ophthalmopathy.

V and J are TRBV20-1 and TRBJ2-3, with D uncertain. Germline V lookup: CDR1 DFQATT, CDR2 SNEGSKA (reference sequence). V shed 2 bases and J shed 0 bases, with 9 bases lying between them. CDR3 length: 14 residues. For the CDR3, the DNA is TGCAGTGCTAGAAATAGCCCTAGCACAGATACGCAGTATTTT. It translates to CSARNSPSTDTQYF.

This clonotype has only a few counts. The chain is built from TRBV25-1 and TRBJ2-5; TRBD1 might be the D (6 bases). V was shortened by 7 bases and J by 2 bases, with 17 bases between the two germline ends. There are 15 residues in the CDR3. Germline CDR1 is MGHDK and CDR2 is SYGVNS. DNA for the CDR3: TGTGCCAGCACCGAGGGGTGGGACACACAAGAGACCCAGTACTTC. It encodes CASTEGWDTQETQYF.

This clonotype came up a few times. This chain links TRBV7-2 with TRBJ1-5; D is unresolved. Germline V gene data show CDR1 as SGHTA and CDR2 as FQGNSA. The CDR3 totals 14 residues. V was shortened by 1 base and J by 6 bases, with 10 bases between the two germline ends. The CDR3 region is CASSLGRVSQPQHF. The CDR3 region has the DNA TGTGCCAGCAGCTTAGGTCGGGTCTCTCAGCCCCAGCATTTT. Variable domain in full (rest from reference TRBV7-2 and TRBJ1-5): GAGVSQSPSNKVTEKGKDVELRCDPISGHTALYWYRQSLGQGLEFLIYFQGNSAPDKSGLPSDRFSAERTGGSVSTLTIQRTQQEDSAVYLCASSLGRVSQPQHFGDGTRLSIL.

The chain carries TRBV28 and TRBJ1-2; maybe TRBD1 (6 bases). The CDR3 contains 14 residues. The ends were cut back, 0 bases at V and 6 bases at J, with 11 bases in the middle. The germline V gene encodes CDR1 MDHEN and CDR2 SYDVKM. The CDR3: CASSLWEGEDGYTF. Here the CDR3 DNA reads TGTGCCAGCAGTTTATGGGAGGGGGAAGATGGCTACACCTTC.

The chain is built from TRBV7-9 and TRBJ2-2, with 7 bases that match TRBD1. The V gene's germline CDR1 is SEHNR and CDR2 FQNEAQ (reference sequence). There are 17 residues in the CDR3. With 2 bases clipped from V and 3 bases from J, the junction kept 9 bases outside the gene matches. The CDR3 bases are TGTGCCAGCAGCTTACTTTTTCCGGGACAGTACACCGGGGAGCTGTTTTTT. Amino acids: CASSLLFPGQYTGELFF.

To note about this clonotype: A read error may be the cause here, since a much bigger clone is one base away. The chain has TRBV7-9 and TRBJ2-7, with 9 bases aligning to TRBD2. The germline V gene encodes CDR1 SEHNR and CDR2 FQNEAQ (reference sequence). Germline trimming cut 5 bases from V and 3 bases from J; bases unmatched to any gene: 8. The CDR3 contains 15 residues. CDR3 bases: TGTGCCAGCAGCCCAGATCAAGCGGGAGGCTACGAGCAGTACTTC. Protein: CASSPDQAGGYEQYF.

V and J are TRBV5-7 and TRBJ1-1, with TRBD1 matching over 8 bases. TRBV5-7 is treated as an ORF (open reading frame) with a function not yet certain. This CDR3 contains 18 residues. Trimming removed 3 bases from V and 1 base from J; junction bases left unmatched: 14. The CDR3 spells CASSSKPGQGRSNTEAFF. CDR3 in DNA: TGTGCCAGCAGCTCCAAACCCGGACAGGGCCGATCGAACACTGAAGCTTTCTTT.

The genes are TRBV6-1 and TRBJ1-1; D might be TRBD1 (5 bases). V was cut by 7 bases and J by 7 bases, with 10 bases left in between. The germline V gene has CDR1 MNHNS and CDR2 SASEGT. The CDR3 is 11 residues long. The CDR3 loop is CASTRQFEAFF. The DNA for the CDR3 is TGTGCCAGCACTCGACAGTTTGAAGCTTTCTTT.

This chain uses TRBV6-5 with TRBJ1-5, with D uncertain. The CDR3 is 14 residues long. In germline, CDR1 is MNHEY, CDR2 SVGAGI. V was trimmed by 0 bases and J by 5 bases, leaving 8 bases between them. DNA for the CDR3: TGTGCCAGCAGTTACTCTCAGGTAGATCAGCCCCAGCATTTT. Its translation is CASSYSQVDQPQHF.

This clonotype was seen more than once but under ten times. The chain has TRBV19 and TRBJ2-7, with 9 bases aligning to TRBD2. The CDR3 is 14 amino acids. J lost 3 bases, V lost 7 bases, and 7 bases had no gene match. Germline V gives CDR1 LNHDA, CDR2 SQIVND (reference sequence). CDR3 sequence reads: CASKRTSAIYEQYF. The CDR3 DNA follows: TGTGCCAGTAAAAGGACTAGCGCTATCTACGAGCAGTACTTC. The variable domain in full, with the rest retrieved from reference TRBV19 and TRBJ2-7, is DGGITQSPKYLFRKEGQNVTLSCEQNLNHDAMYWYRQDPGQGLRLIYYSQIVNDFQKGDIAEGYSVSREKKESFPLTVTSAQKNPTAFYLCASKRTSAIYEQYFGPGTRLTVT.

Many counts were recorded for this clonotype. The rearrangement links TRBV24-1 to TRBJ1-4, with no clear D. This CDR3 region has 13 residues. Germline lookup yields CDR1 KGHDR and CDR2 SFDVKD. Trimming shortened V by 5 bases and J by 0 bases, and 3 bases separated the two germline ends. This chain's CDR3 is CATSGSTNEKLFF. The CDR3 DNA follows: TGTGCCACCAGTGGGTCAACTAATGAAAAACTGTTTTTT.

This chain connects TRBV12-3 or TRBV12-4 to TRBJ2-2; D is unresolved. This CDR3 is built from 14 residues. V was pared by 3 bases and J by 4 bases, with 9 bases between. CDR3 DNA: TGTGCCAGCAGTTTTATGGCTCGCACCGGGGAGCTGTTTTTT. Its protein product is CASSFMARTGELFF.

This clonotype was detected a few times. This chain uses TRBV20-1 with TRBJ2-5; a weak D match, TRBD2 (6 bases). This CDR3 is 13 amino acids long. CDR1 and CDR2 (germline): DFQATT, SNEGSKA (reference sequence). V was clipped by 3 bases and J by 2 bases, with 10 bases between them. This CDR3 is CSASRGWQETQYF. The CDR3 bases are TGCAGTGCTAGCCGGGGGTGGCAAGAGACCCAGTACTTC.

The chain recombines TRBV19 with TRBJ1-5; 7 bases agree with TRBD1. This CDR3 region has 15 residues. Germline-derived CDR1 and CDR2 are LNHDA and SQIVND (reference sequence). V shed 5 bases, J shed 8 bases, and the junction held 12 bases outside the gene matches. Here the CDR3 reads CASSPSTGSSKPQHF. The CDR3 DNA reads TGTGCCAGTAGTCCTTCGACAGGGTCCAGCAAGCCCCAGCATTTT.

V gene TRBV9 combines with J gene TRBJ1-3; D gene unclear. With 0 bases removed from V and 0 bases from J, the gap between germline ends came to 13 bases. Per the germline V gene, CDR1 is SGDLS and CDR2 is YYNGEE. The CDR3 totals 17 residues. The CDR3 bases are TGTGCCAGCAGCGTAGGGGAGGGTTTGAGCTCTGGAAACACCATATATTTT. Translation gives CASSVGEGLSSGNTIYF.

There are a few counts of this clonotype. CDR3: CASSFSGTGASSYEQYF. In nucleotides, the CDR3 is TGTGCCAGCAGCTTTTCCGGGACAGGGGCTAGCTCCTACGAGCAGTACTTC. The V and J genes are TRBV11-1 and TRBJ2-7; 10 positions match TRBD1. CDR1 and CDR2 from the germline V gene are SGHAT and FQDESV (reference sequence). The CDR3 loop spans 17 amino acids. V was clipped by 3 bases and J by 0 bases; unmatched bases: 8.